This TCR beta chain came from a study of glioma-infiltrating T cells after dendritic cell vaccination. About the study: Samples are from glioblastoma patients in Phase I and II dendritic cell vaccine trials. Between the early 2000s and the early 2010s, patients got autologous tumor lysate-pulsed dendritic cell vaccines.

This CDR3 region has 16 residues. Trimming removed 4 bases from V and 3 bases from J; junction bases left unmatched: 5. CDR1 is LGHNA, CDR2 YSLEER, per germline. As to time point: after dendritic cell vaccination, including at tumor progression/relapse. TCRdb's table, derived via immunoSEQ multiplex PCR, lists solely in-frame clones and lacks some. Seen here are roughly 10,000 clones, 81% observed once, and the top ten hold more than 40%. This sequence joins TRBV4-3 and TRBJ2-1, with 11 bases lining up with TRBD2. The sequence was obtained from a human donor with glioblastoma. The sequenced sample was blood, obtained after dendritic cell vaccination. CDR3 coding DNA: TGCGCCAGCAGCCCGATAGCGGGAGGGCTCTACAATGAGCAGTTCTTC. It specifies CASSPIAGGLYNEQFF.